This T cell receptor beta chain was captured by sequencing in a study of vaccination effects on CD4 cells after COVID-19. The ends lost 3 bases at V and 11 bases at J; junction bases unmatched: 10. This CDR3 is 15 amino acids long. From germline, CDR1 is LNHDA and CDR2 SQIVND (reference sequence). Prior to sequencing, the ViraFEST assay stimulated PBMC with viral peptide pools, which expanded the antigen-specific CD4+ T cells. Isolating CD4+ T cells followed roughly ten days of culture. The vaccine given was either BNT162b2 or mRNA-1273, in two doses. Concerning this clone itself: What it binds is unknown.

TCRdb keeps only in-frame clones here, not all; method: immunoSEQ multiplex PCR. The sample shows 17,000 or so clones, 70% of them seen only once. The chain has TRBV19 and TRBJ1-1, with 12 bases fitting TRBD1. This receptor was identified in a human donor who received a COVID-19 vaccine. The sample consisted of CD4+ T cells from PBMCs cultured with SARS-CoV-2 spike peptides, taken after COVID-19 vaccination. CDR3 residues: CASSIGPGQGARAFF. CDR3 DNA: TGTGCCAGTAGTATCGGACCGGGACAGGGGGCGAGGGCTTTCTTT.